This TCR beta chain stems from a study of post-analysis software for immune sequencing data. For the study at large: Recorded subtypes: relapsing-remitting, secondary progressive, progressive-relapsing; some patients unannotated. Study observations and caveats: Controls had lower frequencies than patients of a handful of TRBV segments, which included TRBV5-6, TRBV5-1 and TRBV20-1. Patients with multiple sclerosis recorded significantly lower normalized Chao1 diversity than controls, the study found. F measure clustering grouped samples strongly by preparation batch.

Notes on this clonotype: The antigen remains undetermined.

Unique molecular identifiers were carried by the TCR beta cDNA libraries. With about 0.95 to 11 million T cells as the source, hundreds of thousands of cDNA molecules resulted. Each CDR3 protein is one row after TCRdb ran MiXCR on the PCR reads. This repertoire shows some 890,000 distinct CDR3 sequences, roughly half found once; its top ten account for roughly 4.4%. V lost 6 bases to trimming and J lost 2 bases; unmatched junction nucleotides: 7. The CDR3 runs 13 residues. CDR1 DFQATT and CDR2 SNEGSKA come from the germline V gene (reference sequence). This clonotype was obtained from a girl aged 5 to 17 with multiple sclerosis. The chain uses TRBV20-1 and TRBJ2-7; the match to TRBD2 covers 7 bases. Sequencing was performed on blood. CDR3 region: CSAYTSATYEQYF. For the CDR3, the DNA is TGCAGTGCCTATACTAGCGCCACCTACGAGCAGTACTTC.